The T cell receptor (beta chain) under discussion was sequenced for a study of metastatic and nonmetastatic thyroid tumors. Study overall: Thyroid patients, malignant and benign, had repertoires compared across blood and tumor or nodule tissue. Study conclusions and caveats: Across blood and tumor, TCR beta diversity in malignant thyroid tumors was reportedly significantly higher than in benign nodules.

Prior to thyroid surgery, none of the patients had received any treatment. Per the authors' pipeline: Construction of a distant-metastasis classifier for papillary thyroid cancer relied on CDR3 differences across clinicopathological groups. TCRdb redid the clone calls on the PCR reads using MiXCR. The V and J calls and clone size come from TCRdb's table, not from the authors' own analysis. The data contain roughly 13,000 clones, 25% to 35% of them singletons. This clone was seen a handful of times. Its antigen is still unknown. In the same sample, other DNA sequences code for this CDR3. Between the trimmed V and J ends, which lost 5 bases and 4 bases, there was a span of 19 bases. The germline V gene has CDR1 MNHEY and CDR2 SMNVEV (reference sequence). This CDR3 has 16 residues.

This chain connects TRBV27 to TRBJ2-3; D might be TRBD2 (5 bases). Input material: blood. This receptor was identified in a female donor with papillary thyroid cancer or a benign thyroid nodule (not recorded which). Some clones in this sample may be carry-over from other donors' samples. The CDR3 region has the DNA TGTGCCAGCAGTCCACGTCCCGAGGGAAGGGCAGATACGCAGTATTTT. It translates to CASSPRPEGRADTQYF.